This TCR beta chain was observed in a study of blood T cell repertoires in COVID-19. For the study at large: From T cells, B-cell-depleted T cells, or PBMCs came the material, which was cDNA or gDNA.

Generated by immunoSEQ multiplex PCR, the TCRdb table keeps only in-frame clones and is missing some. This sample has 200,000 to 250,000 clones, with 75% to 85% found just once. Turning to this clone: The same CDR3 arises from other DNA sequences in this sample as well.

Residents of approximately 25 US areas, aged roughly 18 to 95 years, made up the participants. The V and J ends lost 0 bases and 4 bases, in that order; junction bases with no gene match: 3. Germline CDR1 and CDR2: SGDLS and YYNGEE. CDR3 size: 14 residues. This chain uses TRBV9 with TRBJ2-7, with 8 positions matching TRBD1. This TCR came from a woman aged 40-49 years with acute COVID-19. The source material was PBMCs or T cells enriched from blood (not recorded which). CDR3: CASSVGQGAYEQYF. The CDR3 DNA is TGTGCCAGCAGCGTAGGGCAGGGGGCATACGAGCAGTACTTC. Filled out from reference TRBV9 and TRBJ2-7, the complete variable domain reads DSGVTQTPKHLITATGQRVTLRCSPRSGDLSVYWYQQSLDQGLQFLIQYYNGEERAKGNILERFSAQQFPDLHSELNLSSLELGDSALYFCASSVGQGAYEQYFGPGTRLTVT.